The present T cell receptor (beta chain) was sequenced within a study of cytotoxic CD8 clonotypes in ibrutinib-treated CLL. Whole-study results and caveats: There were differences in sampling times between sustained-remission and progressing patients.

This table comes from immunoSEQ multiplex PCR, and its TCRdb copy is limited to in-frame clones, with some not included. The sample lists 250,000 to 350,000 clones; approximately 79% were seen once. This CDR3 has 16 amino acids. After removal of 4 bases from V and 5 bases from J, the junction contained 11 bases not matched to a gene. The germline CDR1 and CDR2 sequences are SGHTA and FQGTGA. PBMCs were cryopreserved, and 1.5 to 2.5 micrograms of genomic DNA from them went into TCR beta libraries. In regard to this clone: Its antigen is not identified.

The sample here was PBMCs, taken at disease progression, from a patient treated with ibrutinib. The clonotype originates from a human donor with chronic lymphocytic leukemia. V gene TRBV7-3 combines with J gene TRBJ2-7, with 10 positions matching TRBD2. As DNA, the CDR3 is TGTGCCAGCAGCTCCTTAGCGGGAGGCCCCCCCGACGAGCAGTACTTC. Translated: CASSSLAGGPPDEQYF.